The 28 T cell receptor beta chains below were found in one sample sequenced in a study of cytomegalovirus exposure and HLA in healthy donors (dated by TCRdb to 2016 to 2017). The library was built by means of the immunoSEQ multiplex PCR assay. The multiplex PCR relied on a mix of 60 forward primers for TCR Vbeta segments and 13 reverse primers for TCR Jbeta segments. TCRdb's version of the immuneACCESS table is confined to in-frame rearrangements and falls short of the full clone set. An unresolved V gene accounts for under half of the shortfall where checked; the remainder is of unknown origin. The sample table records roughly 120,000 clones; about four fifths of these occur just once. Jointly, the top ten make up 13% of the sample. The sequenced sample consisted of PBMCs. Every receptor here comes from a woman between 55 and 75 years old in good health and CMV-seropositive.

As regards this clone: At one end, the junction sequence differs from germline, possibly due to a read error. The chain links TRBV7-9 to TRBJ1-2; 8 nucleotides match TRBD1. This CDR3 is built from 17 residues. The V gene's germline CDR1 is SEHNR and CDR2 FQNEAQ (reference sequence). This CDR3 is CSSSPPTGESSNYGYTF. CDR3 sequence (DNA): TGTTCCAGCAGCCCTCCGACAGGGGAATCCTCTAACTATGGCTACACCTTC.

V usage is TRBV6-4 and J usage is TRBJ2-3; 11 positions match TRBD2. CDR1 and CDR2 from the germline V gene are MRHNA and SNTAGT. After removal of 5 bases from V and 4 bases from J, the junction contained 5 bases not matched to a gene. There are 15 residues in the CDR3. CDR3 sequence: CASSQGLAVSDTQYF. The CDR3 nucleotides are TGTGCCAGCAGTCAGGGACTAGCGGTTTCAGATACGCAGTATTTT.

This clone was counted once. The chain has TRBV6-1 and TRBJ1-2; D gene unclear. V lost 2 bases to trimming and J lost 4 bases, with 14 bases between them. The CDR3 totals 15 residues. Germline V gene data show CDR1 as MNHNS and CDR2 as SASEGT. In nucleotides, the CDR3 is TGTGCCAGCAGTGAATCAGTAGGCGGGCTCTATGGCTACACCTTC. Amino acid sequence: CASSESVGGLYGYTF.

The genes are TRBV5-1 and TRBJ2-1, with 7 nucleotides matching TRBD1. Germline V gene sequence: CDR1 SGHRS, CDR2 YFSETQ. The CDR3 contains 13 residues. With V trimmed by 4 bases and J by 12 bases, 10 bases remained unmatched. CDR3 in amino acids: CASSTGQSLVQFF. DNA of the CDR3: TGCGCCAGCAGCACGGGACAGTCCCTCGTGCAGTTCTTC.

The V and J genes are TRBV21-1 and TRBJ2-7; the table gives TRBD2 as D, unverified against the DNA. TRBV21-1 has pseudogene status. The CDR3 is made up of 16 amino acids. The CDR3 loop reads CASSSGTRRGGYEQYF. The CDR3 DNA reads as TGTGCCAGCAGCAGCGGGACTAGGCGGGGCGGCTACGAGCAGTACTTC.

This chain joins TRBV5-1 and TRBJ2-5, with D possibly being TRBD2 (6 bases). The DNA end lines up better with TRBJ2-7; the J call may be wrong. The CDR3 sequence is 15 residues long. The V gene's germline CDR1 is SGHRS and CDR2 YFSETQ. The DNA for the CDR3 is TGCGCCAGCAGCTTGATGGATACGGGACTCTACGAGCAGTACTTC. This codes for CASSLMDTGLYEQYF.

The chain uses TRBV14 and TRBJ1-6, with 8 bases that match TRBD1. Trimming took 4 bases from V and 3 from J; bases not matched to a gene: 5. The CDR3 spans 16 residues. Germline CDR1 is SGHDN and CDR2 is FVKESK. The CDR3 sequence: CASSPAGQGYNSPLHF. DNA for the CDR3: TGTGCCAGCAGCCCAGCCGGACAGGGCTATAATTCACCCCTCCACTTT.

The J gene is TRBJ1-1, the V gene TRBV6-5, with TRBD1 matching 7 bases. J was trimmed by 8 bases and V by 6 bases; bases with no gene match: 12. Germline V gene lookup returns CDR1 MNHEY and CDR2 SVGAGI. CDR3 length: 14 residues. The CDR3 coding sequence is TGTGCCAGCAGCTTGGATGGTCCGACAGGGGAAGCTTTCTTT. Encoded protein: CASSLDGPTGEAFF.

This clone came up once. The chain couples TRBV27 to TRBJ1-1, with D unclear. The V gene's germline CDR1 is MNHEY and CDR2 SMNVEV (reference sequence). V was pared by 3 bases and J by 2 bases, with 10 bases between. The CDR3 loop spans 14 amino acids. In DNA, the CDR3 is TGTGCCAGCAGTTTTCGGGAGAGAAACACTGAAGCTTTCTTT. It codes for CASSFRERNTEAFF.

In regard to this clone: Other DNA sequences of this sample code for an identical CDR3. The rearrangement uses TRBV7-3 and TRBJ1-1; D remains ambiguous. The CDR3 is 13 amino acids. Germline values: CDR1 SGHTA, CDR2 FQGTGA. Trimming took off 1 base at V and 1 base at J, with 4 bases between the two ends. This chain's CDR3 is CASSLRQNTEAFF. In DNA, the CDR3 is TGTGCCAGCAGCTTAAGACAGAACACTGAAGCTTTCTTT.

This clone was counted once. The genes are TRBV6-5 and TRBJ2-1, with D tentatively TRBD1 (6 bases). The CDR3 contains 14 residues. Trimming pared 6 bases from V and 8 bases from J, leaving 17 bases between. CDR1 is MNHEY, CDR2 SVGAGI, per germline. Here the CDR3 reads CASRHRAVSDEQFF. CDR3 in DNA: TGTGCCAGCAGACACAGGGCGGTATCGGATGAGCAGTTCTTC.

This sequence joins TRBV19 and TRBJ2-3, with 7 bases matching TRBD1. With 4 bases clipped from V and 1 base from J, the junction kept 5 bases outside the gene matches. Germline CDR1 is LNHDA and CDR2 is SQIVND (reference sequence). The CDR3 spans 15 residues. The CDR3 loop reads CASSTDRVGTDTQYF. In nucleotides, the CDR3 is TGTGCCAGTAGTACCGACAGGGTAGGCACAGATACGCAGTATTTT.

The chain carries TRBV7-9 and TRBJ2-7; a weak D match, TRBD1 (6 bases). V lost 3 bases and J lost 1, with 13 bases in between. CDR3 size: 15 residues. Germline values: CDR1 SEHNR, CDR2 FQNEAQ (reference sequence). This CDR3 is CASSLAPRGSYEQYF. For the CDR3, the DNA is TGTGCCAGCAGCTTGGCCCCGAGGGGGTCCTACGAGCAGTACTTC.

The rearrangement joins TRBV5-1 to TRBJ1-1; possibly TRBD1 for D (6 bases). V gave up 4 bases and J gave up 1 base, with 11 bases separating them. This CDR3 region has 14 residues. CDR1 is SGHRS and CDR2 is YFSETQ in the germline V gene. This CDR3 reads CASSPGTRNTEAFF. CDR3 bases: TGCGCCAGCAGCCCGGGGACACGGAACACTGAAGCTTTCTTT. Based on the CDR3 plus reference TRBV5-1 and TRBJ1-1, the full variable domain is KAGVTQTPRYLIKTRGQQVTLSCSPISGHRSVSWYQQTPGQGLQFLFEYFSETQRNKGNFPGRFSGRQFSNSRSEMNVSTLELGDSALYLCASSPGTRNTEAFFGQGTRLTVV.

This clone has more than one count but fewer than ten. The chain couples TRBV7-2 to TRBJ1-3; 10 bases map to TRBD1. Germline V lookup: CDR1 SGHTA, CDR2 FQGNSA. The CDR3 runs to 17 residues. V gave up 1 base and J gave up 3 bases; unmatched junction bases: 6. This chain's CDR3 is CASSLETRTGGGNTIYF. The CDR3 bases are TGTGCCAGCAGCTTAGAAACCAGGACAGGGGGTGGAAACACCATATATTTT. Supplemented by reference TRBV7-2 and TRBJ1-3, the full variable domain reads GAGVSQSPSNKVTEKGKDVELRCDPISGHTALYWYRQSLGQGLEFLIYFQGNSAPDKSGLPSDRFSAERTGGSVSTLTIQRTQQEDSAVYLCASSLETRTGGGNTIYFGEGSWLTVV.

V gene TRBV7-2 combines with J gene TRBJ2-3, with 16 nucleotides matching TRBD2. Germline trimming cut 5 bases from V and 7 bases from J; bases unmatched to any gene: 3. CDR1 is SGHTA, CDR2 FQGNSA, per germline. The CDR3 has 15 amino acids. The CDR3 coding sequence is TGTGCCAGCAGCGAGGGACTAGCGGGGGGGAATACGCAGTATTTT. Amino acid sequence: CASSEGLAGGNTQYF.

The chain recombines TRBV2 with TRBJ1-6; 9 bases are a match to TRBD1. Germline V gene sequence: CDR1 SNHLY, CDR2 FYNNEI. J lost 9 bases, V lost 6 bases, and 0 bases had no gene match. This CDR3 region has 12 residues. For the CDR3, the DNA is TGTGCCAGCAGGGACAGGGGTTCACCCCTCCACTTT. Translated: CASRDRGSPLHF.

DNA of the CDR3: TGTGCCAGCAGTAACAGGTGGAGTCAGCCCCAGCATTTT. Residues: CASSNRWSQPQHF. V and J are TRBV6-5 and TRBJ1-5; tentative D call: TRBD1 (5 bases). With 5 bases removed from V and 6 bases from J, the gap between germline ends came to 11 bases. The CDR3 spans 13 residues. Germline V gives CDR1 MNHEY, CDR2 SVGAGI.

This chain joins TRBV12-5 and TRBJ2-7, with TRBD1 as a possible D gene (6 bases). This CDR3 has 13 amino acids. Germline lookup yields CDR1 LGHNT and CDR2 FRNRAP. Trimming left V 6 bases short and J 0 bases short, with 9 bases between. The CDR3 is CASGSDSSYEQYF. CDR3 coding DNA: TGTGCTAGTGGATCGGACAGCTCCTACGAGCAGTACTTC.

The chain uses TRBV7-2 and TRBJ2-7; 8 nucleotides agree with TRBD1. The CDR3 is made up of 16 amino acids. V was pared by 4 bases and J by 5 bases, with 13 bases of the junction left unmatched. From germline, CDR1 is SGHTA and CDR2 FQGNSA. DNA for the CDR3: TGTGCCAGCAGCTCCCCCCTCCGGAGGACAGGGAACGAGCAGTACTTC. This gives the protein CASSSPLRRTGNEQYF.

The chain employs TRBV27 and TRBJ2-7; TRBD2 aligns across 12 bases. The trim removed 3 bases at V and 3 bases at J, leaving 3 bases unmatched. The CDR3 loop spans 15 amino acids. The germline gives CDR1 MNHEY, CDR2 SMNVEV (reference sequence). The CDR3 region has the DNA TGTGCCAGCAGTTTGCTAGCGGGAGGGAACTACGAGCAGTACTTC. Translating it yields CASSLLAGGNYEQYF.

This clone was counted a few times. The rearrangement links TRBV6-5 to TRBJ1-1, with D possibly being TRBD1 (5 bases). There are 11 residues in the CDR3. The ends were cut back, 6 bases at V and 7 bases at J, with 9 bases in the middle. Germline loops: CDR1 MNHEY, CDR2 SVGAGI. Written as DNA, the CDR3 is TGTGCCAGCAGGACAGTCAGTGAAGCTTTCTTT. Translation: CASRTVSEAFF.

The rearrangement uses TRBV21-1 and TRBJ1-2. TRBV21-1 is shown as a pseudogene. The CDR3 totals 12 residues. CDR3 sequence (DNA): TGTGCCAGCAGCCCGGGTGAACGGGGCTACACCTTC. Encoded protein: CASSPGERGYTF.

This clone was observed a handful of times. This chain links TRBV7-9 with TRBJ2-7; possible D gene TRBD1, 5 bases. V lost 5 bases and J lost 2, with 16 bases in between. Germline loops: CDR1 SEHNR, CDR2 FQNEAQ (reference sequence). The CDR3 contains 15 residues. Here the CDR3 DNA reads TGTGCCAGCAGCCCCTCGCTTGTGACAGCCTACGAGCAGTACTTC. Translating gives CASSPSLVTAYEQYF.

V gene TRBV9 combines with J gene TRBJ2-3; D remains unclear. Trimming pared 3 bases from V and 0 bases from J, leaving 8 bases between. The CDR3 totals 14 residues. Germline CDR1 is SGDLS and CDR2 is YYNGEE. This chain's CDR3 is CASSENPSTDTQYF. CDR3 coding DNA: TGTGCCAGCAGCGAAAATCCGAGCACAGATACGCAGTATTTT.

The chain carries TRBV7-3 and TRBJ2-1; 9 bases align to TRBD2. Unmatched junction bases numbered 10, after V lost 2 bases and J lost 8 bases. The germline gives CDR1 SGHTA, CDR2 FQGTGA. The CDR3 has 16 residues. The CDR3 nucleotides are TGTGCCAGCAGCTTAGGGAGGGGACTAGCATACGATGAGCAGTTCTTC. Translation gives CASSLGRGLAYDEQFF.

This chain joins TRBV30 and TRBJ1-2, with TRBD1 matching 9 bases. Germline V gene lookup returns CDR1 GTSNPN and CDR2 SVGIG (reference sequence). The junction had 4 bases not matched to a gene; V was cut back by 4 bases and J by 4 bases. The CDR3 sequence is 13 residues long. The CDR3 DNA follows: TGTGCCTGGAACCGGGACAGGGCCTATGGCTACACCTTC. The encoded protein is CAWNRDRAYGYTF. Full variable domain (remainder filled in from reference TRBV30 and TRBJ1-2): SQTIHQWPATLVQPVGSPLSLECTVEGTSNPNLYWYRQAAGRGLQLLFYSVGIGQISSEVPQNLSASRPQDRQFILSSKKLLLSDSGFYLCAWNRDRAYGYTFGSGTRLTVV.

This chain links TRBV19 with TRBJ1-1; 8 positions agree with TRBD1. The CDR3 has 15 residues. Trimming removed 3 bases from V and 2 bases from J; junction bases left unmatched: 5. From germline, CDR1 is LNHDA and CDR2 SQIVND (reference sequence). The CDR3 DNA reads TGTGCCAGTAGTATTATCAGGGGGCATAACACTGAAGCTTTCTTT. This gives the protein CASSIIRGHNTEAFF. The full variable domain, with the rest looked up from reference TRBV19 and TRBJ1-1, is DGGITQSPKYLFRKEGQNVTLSCEQNLNHDAMYWYRQDPGQGLRLIYYSQIVNDFQKGDIAEGYSVSREKKESFPLTVTSAQKNPTAFYLCASSIIRGHNTEAFFGQGTRLTVV.